This T cell receptor (beta chain) is drawn from a study of blood T cell repertoires in COVID-19. Overall study: Donors in the United States, Italy and Spain gave samples during acute or convalescent COVID-19. From T cells, B-cell-depleted T cells, or PBMCs came the material, which was cDNA or gDNA.

Original methodology: Estimates of nucleated cell counts were drawn from the amplification of reference gene primers. The table came from immunoSEQ multiplex PCR; TCRdb's copy has only in-frame clones and leaves some out. V, J and clone size reflect that table, while D and trimming were determined from the DNA. Of about 260,000 clones in the sample, approximately 86% are singletons; the top ten hold about 8.7%. The source is a middle-aged man with active or convalescent COVID-19. Sequenced: peripheral blood.

CDR3 in amino acids: CASSPTGVDYGYTF. The CDR3 nucleotides read TGTGCCAGCAGCCCGACAGGGGTTGACTATGGCTACACCTTC. The chain joins TRBV6-5 to TRBJ1-2; 8 bases are a match to TRBD1. J gave up 3 bases and V 6 bases, and 6 bases lay outside the gene matches. Germline-derived CDR1 and CDR2 are MNHEY and SVGAGI. This CDR3 has 14 amino acids.